This is a list of T cell receptor beta chains from one sample in a study of cytomegalovirus exposure and HLA in healthy donors. Clones were read by immunoSEQ multiplex PCR, and TCRdb kept only the in-frame ones, dropping some. The data hold more than 150,000 clones, with 77% observed a single time. Sequencing used PBMCs. These receptors were obtained from a man aged 18-30 years in good health and CMV-seronegative. Each CDR3 is given with its conserved first and last residue. The order of the fields is clone size, D gene, CDR3 length, V gene, J gene, CDR3 DNA, CDR3 protein. D genes are given only for firm matches. Clone size appears in some rows only: once, few, many, or a class for an expanded clone.

NA,NA,14,TRBV13,TRBJ2-3,TGTGCCAGCTTGGTAACGGGAGACCCAGATACGCAGTATTTT,CASLVTGDPDTQYF
NA,TRBD1,14,TRBV6-6,TRBJ1-6,TGTGCCAGCAGTTGGGACAGGAACAATTCACCCCTCCACTTT,CASSWDRNNSPLHF
NA,TRBD2,14,TRBV6-5,TRBJ2-1,TGTGCCAGCAGTCCTAGCGGGACCTACAATGAGCAGTTCTTC,CASSPSGTYNEQFF
NA,NA,15,TRBV27,TRBJ1-6,TGTGCCAGCAGCGCCGTTGAAGGCCCGGGTTCACCCCTCCACTTT,CASSAVEGPGSPLHF
NA,TRBD2,16,TRBV4-1,TRBJ2-5,TGCGCCAGCAGCGCACTAGCGGGGGCCTCCCAAGAGACCCAGTACTTC,CASSALAGASQETQYF
NA,NA,13,TRBV28,TRBJ1-1,TGTGCCAGCAGACGTCAGGGCTTCACTGAAGCTTTCTTT,CASRRQGFTEAFF
NA,TRBD2,12,TRBV7-7,TRBJ2-3,TGTGCTAGCAGCTTAGCGGGGGGGACGCAGTATTTT,CASSLAGGTQYF
NA,TRBD1,16,TRBV19,TRBJ2-1,TGTGCCAGTAGCCCCGATGACAGGGGCAGGAACAATGAGCAGTTCTTC,CASSPDDRGRNNEQFF
NA,TRBD1,13,TRBV25-1,TRBJ1-2,TGTGCCAGCAGTGAAAATCCAGGGGGCGTCGTCCTCTTC,CASSENPGGVVLF
few,TRBD2,17,TRBV9,TRBJ2-3,TGTGCCAGCAGCTTAGCCGGGACTAGCGGGGTGACAGATACGCAGTATTTT,CASSLAGTSGVTDTQYF
NA,NA,15,TRBV12-5,TRBJ2-1,TGTGCTAGTGGTTTGGGGGGACTCACGAACAATGAGCAGTTCTTC,CASGLGGLTNNEQFF
NA,TRBD1,14,TRBV5-4,TRBJ1-4,TGTGCCAGCAGCCCAGACAGGGTAAATGAAAAACTGTTTTTT,CASSPDRVNEKLFF
NA,TRBD2,17,TRBV7-7,TRBJ2-1,TGTGCTAGCAGCTTATACGGAGGGACTAGCGGATACAATGAGCAGTTCTTC,CASSLYGGTSGYNEQFF
NA,NA,16,TRBV2,TRBJ2-1,TGTGCCAGCAGTGAAGTTTCCGCAGGGAGGTACAATGAGCAGTTCTTC,CASSEVSAGRYNEQFF
NA,TRBD1,13,TRBV19,TRBJ1-2,TGTGCCAGTGGACAGGGACCTAACTATGGCTACACCTTC,CASGQGPNYGYTF
NA,TRBD2,12,TRBV19,TRBJ2-7,TGTGCCAGTAGTATGCCCGAGCGGGAGCCGTACTTC,CASSMPEREPYF
NA,NA,18,TRBV4-2,TRBJ1-5,TGTGCCAGCAGCCAAGCGCTCCCCGGGTTTTTCGAGGGACAGCCCCAGCATTTT,CASSQALPGFFEGQPQHF
NA,NA,12,TRBV5-5,TRBJ2-7,TGTGCCAGCAGCTTCATCTCCTACGAGCAGTACTTC,CASSFISYEQYF
NA,NA,15,TRBV4-2,TRBJ2-1,TGTGCCAGCAGCCAAGATCGAGGAAACTACAATGAGCAGTTCTTC,CASSQDRGNYNEQFF
NA,NA,15,TRBV6-5,TRBJ2-1,TGTGCCAGCAGTTCCTTTAGATCCAACTACAATGAGCAGTTCTTC,CASSSFRSNYNEQFF
NA,TRBD1,13,TRBV30,TRBJ1-1,TGTGCCTGGACCCGAACAGGGGGGACTGAAGCTTTCTTT,CAWTRTGGTEAFF
NA,NA,13,TRBV30,TRBJ2-1,TGTGCCTGGAGCAGGCAGTCCTACAATGAGCAGTTCTTC,CAWSRQSYNEQFF
NA,TRBD2,13,TRBV27,TRBJ2-2,TGTGCCAGCAGCATTTCGGGAGGCGGGGAGCTGTTTTTT,CASSISGGGELFF
NA,TRBD2,13,TRBV18,TRBJ2-7,TGTGCCAGCTCAACCGGGACTAGCGGGAGAGGGGACTTC,CASSTGTSGRGDF
NA,NA,14,TRBV7-2,TRBJ2-2,TGTGCCAGCAGCACGCGACAGAACACCGGGGAGCTGTTTTTT,CASSTRQNTGELFF
NA,TRBD1,14,TRBV6-5,TRBJ2-7,TGTGCCAGCAGTTGGTCGGGACAGAACTACGAGCAGTACTTC,CASSWSGQNYEQYF
NA,TRBD2,13,TRBV6-1,TRBJ2-1,TGTGTCCTAGCGGGGGGCGTATACAATGAGCAGTTCTTC,CVLAGGVYNEQFF
NA,TRBD2,16,TRBV4-1,TRBJ2-1,TGCGCCAGCAGCCAGCGACTAGCGGGAGAGTACAATGAGCAGTTCTTC,CASSQRLAGEYNEQFF
NA,TRBD1,17,TRBV7-9,TRBJ2-7,TGTGCCAGCAGCTTAAAATTCTCGGACAGGAGCTCCTACGAGCAGTACTTC,CASSLKFSDRSSYEQYF
few,TRBD1,14,TRBV6-5,TRBJ1-1,TGTGCCAGCAGTTACACAAGGGACAGGGGTTCGCTCTTCTTT,CASSYTRDRGSLFF
NA,TRBD1,16,TRBV4-3,TRBJ2-1,TGCGCCAGCAGCCAACCGGGACAGGGCTTAATAAATGAGCAGTTCTTC,CASSQPGQGLINEQFF
few,TRBD1,15,TRBV6-5,TRBJ1-1,TGTGCCAGCAGTTACCGGACAGGGGAAGACACTGAAGCTTTCTTT,CASSYRTGEDTEAFF
NA,NA,14,TRBV7-2,TRBJ2-7,TGTGCCAGCAGCTTCATAGCGAACGGTTACGAGCAGTACTTC,CASSFIANGYEQYF
NA,NA,12,TRBV10-3,TRBJ2-1,TGTGCCATCAAACAGGGCTACAATGAGCAGTTCTTC,CAIKQGYNEQFF
NA,TRBD1,16,TRBV6-1,TRBJ1-1,TGTGCCAGCAGTGCTTGGACAGGGGGTGAGAACACTGAAGCTTTCTTT,CASSAWTGGENTEAFF
NA,NA,12,TRBV7-2,TRBJ2-4,TGTGCCAGCAGCGCCCCGGAAAACATTCAGTACTTC,CASSAPENIQYF
NA,TRBD1,17,TRBV27,TRBJ2-6,TGTGCCAGCAGTTCGCGGACAGGGGTTACTGGGGCCAACGTCCTGACTTTC,CASSSRTGVTGANVLTF
NA,TRBD2,16,TRBV7-8,TRBJ2-5,TGTGCCAGCAGCTTAACGCGGGGGGCGATACAAGAGACCCAGTACTTC,CASSLTRGAIQETQYF
NA,NA,16,TRBV30,TRBJ1-3,TGTGCCTGGAACCGTTATAGTCGCAACTCTGGAAACACCATATATTTT,CAWNRYSRNSGNTIYF
NA,TRBD1,15,TRBV5-1,TRBJ1-2,TGCGCCAGCAGCGAATATGCCGGGACAGGGCGAGGCTACACCTTC,CASSEYAGTGRGYTF
NA,TRBD2,15,TRBV10-2,TRBJ2-7,TGCGCCAGCAGTGAGGGGCTAGCGGGATCTTGGGAGCAGTACTTC,CASSEGLAGSWEQYF
NA,NA,16,TRBV9,TRBJ2-6,TGTGCCAGCAGCGTAACCGGGACACCTGGGGCCAACGTCCTGACTTTC,CASSVTGTPGANVLTF
NA,TRBD1,13,TRBV5-1,TRBJ2-5,TGCGCCAGCACCAGGACAGGGGGACGGACCCAGTACTTC,CASTRTGGRTQYF
NA,TRBD2,15,TRBV5-1,TRBJ2-1,TGCGCCAGCGCGGGGGGCGGGAGTTCCTACAATGAGCAGTTCTTC,CASAGGGSSYNEQFF
few,NA,20,TRBV15,TRBJ2-5,TGTGCCACCAGCAGAGAGCCCCCCGCCGGCGCAAGGGGGTCAGAGGAGACCCAGTACTTC,CATSREPPAGARGSEETQYF
NA,NA,15,TRBV2,TRBJ1-1,TGTGCCAGCAGCCCCTCAGGGATGGGGAACACTGAAGCTTTCTTT,CASSPSGMGNTEAFF
few,NA,14,TRBV7-9,TRBJ2-7,TGTGCCAGCAGTCCTGGGACTTACTCCTACGAGCAGTACTTC,CASSPGTYSYEQYF
NA,NA,16,TRBV5-6,TRBJ1-5,TGTGCCAGCAGCTTGGGGCCAGGTTATAGCAATCAGCCCCAGCATTTT,CASSLGPGYSNQPQHF
NA,TRBD2,16,TRBV5-1,TRBJ2-1,TGCGCCAGCAGCTTTTTAGCGGGAGGGGGAAACAATGAGCAGTTCTTC,CASSFLAGGGNNEQFF
NA,TRBD2,19,TRBV19,TRBJ2-3,TGTGCCAGTAGTACAGGGACTAGCGGGAGGCCGGGTAACACAGATACGCAGTATTTT,CASSTGTSGRPGNTDTQYF
NA,NA,14,TRBV7-2,TRBJ1-1,TGTGCCAGCAGCCCAGGCCGGGGGAGCACTGAAGCTTTCTTT,CASSPGRGSTEAFF
NA,TRBD2,15,TRBV7-3,TRBJ2-3,TGTGCCAGCAGCTTTAGCGGGGGGCCCTCAGATACGCAGTATTTT,CASSFSGGPSDTQYF
NA,TRBD2,15,TRBV7-2,TRBJ2-7,TGTGCCAGCAGCTTAGGAGGGACTAGCGGCTACGAGCAGTACTTC,CASSLGGTSGYEQYF